The next 12 T cell receptor beta chains were all read from a single sample in a study of T cells in Graves' hyperthyroidism and ophthalmopathy. The TCR beta CDR3 regions underwent amplification using RNA transcripts as the source. First-round RT-PCR targeting the TCR CDR3 was performed with the HTBI primer set. TCRdb itself ran the multiplex PCR reads through MiXCR, one entry per CDR3 protein. The sample carries nearly 600,000 distinct CDR3 sequences, more than 11% recorded once. The sample taken for sequencing was blood. All receptors derive from a woman under 40 with Graves' hyperthyroidism that later progressed to Graves' ophthalmopathy.

This clonotype was seen ten or more times. The genes are TRBV29-1 and TRBJ1-1, with a tentative D call TRBD1 (5 bases). CDR1 is SQVTM, CDR2 ANQGSEA, per germline. This CDR3 has 13 amino acids. V lost 5 bases to trimming and J lost 0 bases, with 10 bases between them. The CDR3 spells CSVIDSLNTEAFF. The CDR3 DNA is TGCAGCGTTATCGACAGCTTGAACACTGAAGCTTTCTTT.

In this sample, this clonotype turned up many times. The chain recombines TRBV3-1 with TRBJ2-7, with no clear D. Per germline, CDR1 LGHDT and CDR2 YNNKEL (reference sequence). V was trimmed by 1 base and J by 2 bases, leaving 12 bases between them. The CDR3 contains 15 residues. As DNA, the CDR3 is TGTGCCAGCAGCCAAGTTGAGACGTCGACCTACGAGCAGTACTTC. Amino acid sequence: CASSQVETSTYEQYF.

This clonotype was recorded many times. The J gene is TRBJ2-1, the V gene TRBV24-1; a possible D gene is TRBD2 (6 bases). The CDR3 contains 18 residues. V was trimmed by 4 bases and J by 3 bases, leaving 21 bases between them. Germline V CDR1 and CDR2: KGHDR, SFDVKD. CDR3 sequence: CATSEGFAGTFRYNEQFF. In nucleotides, the CDR3 is TGTGCCACCAGTGAAGGGTTCGCCGGGACTTTCCGCTACAATGAGCAGTTCTTC.

This clonotype showed up just a few times. The rearrangement joins TRBV9 to TRBJ2-6, with unresolved D. Trimming cost V 2 bases and J 0 bases, with 3 bases left between them. Germline V gene data show CDR1 as SGDLS and CDR2 as YYNGEE. The CDR3 is 14 residues long. CDR3 amino acids: CASSVYSGANVLTF. CDR3 in DNA: TGTGCCAGCAGCGTTTACTCTGGGGCCAACGTCCTGACTTTC.

This rearrangement joins TRBV25-1 to TRBJ2-7; a weak D match, TRBD1 (6 bases). Germline CDR1 and CDR2: MGHDK and SYGVNS. V lost 3 bases and J lost 5, with 17 bases in between. The CDR3 loop spans 15 amino acids. The CDR3 DNA sequence: TGTGCCAGCAGTGACCTCCGGAACAGGGTAAACGAGCAGTACTTC. Translated, it gives CASSDLRNRVNEQYF.

This chain uses TRBV7-3 with TRBJ2-2, with 8 positions matching TRBD2. The CDR3 extends over 17 amino acids. Germline V gives CDR1 SGHTA, CDR2 FQGTGA. V lost 5 bases to trimming and J lost 4 bases; unmatched junction nucleotides: 12. This chain's CDR3 is CASSNRLGLAGTGELFF. CDR3 nucleotides: TGTGCCAGCAGCAACCGTCTTGGGCTAGCGGGCACCGGGGAGCTGTTTTTT.

This clonotype has just a few counts. The genes are TRBV29-1 and TRBJ1-1; no clear D gene. The CDR3 length is 13 residues. V shed 4 bases and J shed 3 bases, with 12 bases lying between them. The germline V gene has CDR1 SQVTM and CDR2 ANQGSEA. In nucleotides, the CDR3 is TGCAGCGTTGGGGTGGGTGGGGACACTGAAGCTTTCTTT. Encoded protein: CSVGVGGDTEAFF. The entire variable domain, with the rest obtained from reference TRBV29-1 and TRBJ1-1, is as follows: SAVISQKPSRDICQRGTSLTIQCQVDSQVTMMFWYRQQPGQSLTLIATANQGSEATYESGFVIDKFPISRPNLTFSTLTVSNMSPEDSSIYLCSVGVGGDTEAFFGQGTRLTVV.

The rearrangement links TRBV6-1 to TRBJ2-1; 10 bases fit TRBD1. The CDR3 covers 15 residues. Trimming took 6 bases from V and 3 from J; bases not matched to a gene: 5. Germline loops: CDR1 MNHNS, CDR2 SASEGT. For the CDR3, the DNA is TGTGCCAGCAGGACAGGGGGCATTTTCTACAATGAGCAGTTCTTC. Translated: CASRTGGIFYNEQFF.

This clonotype was counted at least ten times. J is TRBJ2-7 and V is TRBV20-1; TRBD1 agrees at 10 bases. The CDR3 is 15 amino acids. V trimming: 5 bases; J trimming: 7 bases; junction bases outside the gene matches: 14. Germline V gene data show CDR1 as DFQATT and CDR2 as SNEGSKA (reference sequence). CDR3 bases: TGCAGTGCTTATCCCGGGACAGGGGAGATAGGAGAGCAGTACTTC. This gives the protein CSAYPGTGEIGEQYF.

The sample holds a few counts of this clonotype. The rearrangement joins TRBV29-1 to TRBJ2-1, with a weak D call TRBD1 (6 bases). Germline CDR1 and CDR2: SQVTM and ANQGSEA. The CDR3 totals 15 residues. V shed 6 bases and J shed 2 bases, with 17 bases lying between them. The CDR3 region has the DNA TGCAGCGTGGGGGCGGGCAGGGACACCTACAATGAGCAGTTCTTC. This encodes CSVGAGRDTYNEQFF.

This clonotype was detected many times. The chain is built from TRBV28 and TRBJ2-1, with TRBD1 identical over 9 bases. The junction had 9 bases not matched to a gene; V was cut back by 6 bases and J by 6 bases. The CDR3 sequence is 15 residues long. Germline V gene lookup returns CDR1 MDHEN and CDR2 SYDVKM. CDR3 nucleotide sequence: TGTGCCAGCAGGCTTACCGGACAGGGGAGCAATGAGCAGTTCTTC. As protein: CASRLTGQGSNEQFF. Using reference TRBV28 and TRBJ2-1 for the parts outside the CDR3, the full variable domain is DVKVTQSSRYLVKRTGEKVFLECVQDMDHENMFWYRQDPGLGLRLIYFSYDVKMKEKGDIPEGYSVSREKKERFSLILESASTNQTSMYLCASRLTGQGSNEQFFGPGTRLTVL.

This clonotype was observed many times. The chain is built from TRBV7-3 and TRBJ2-5; either TRBD1 or TRBD2 may fit D (5 bases each). The CDR3 runs to 15 residues. The V end was cut by 2 bases, the J end by 7 bases, with 17 bases between. Germline V gene data show CDR1 as SGHTA and CDR2 as FQGTGA. The CDR3 region has the DNA TGTGCCAGCAGCTTAGGGACGACATATGGTGGGACCCAGTACTTC. Translation gives CASSLGTTYGGTQYF.